The 13 T cell receptor beta chains below come from one sample, sequenced in a study of T cell responses to AZD1222 COVID-19 vaccine. The table came from immunoSEQ multiplex PCR; TCRdb's copy has only in-frame clones and leaves some out. Of 140,000 or so clones listed, roughly 93% are singletons. Sequencing used peripheral blood, obtained 28 days after the second AZD1222 dose. These receptor sequences come from an adult who received the AZD1222 COVID-19 vaccine.

The chain carries TRBV2 and TRBJ2-2; D might be TRBD2 (5 bases). Trimming pared 4 bases from V and 4 bases from J, leaving 13 bases between. The CDR3 consists of 15 residues. Germline CDR1 reads SNHLY; CDR2 reads FYNNEI. The DNA of the CDR3 is TGTGCCAGCAGTGTTTGGGGAGCTCTCACCGGGGAGCTGTTTTTT. Translation: CASSVWGALTGELFF.

This clone was seen only once. The rearrangement joins TRBV7-3 to TRBJ2-3; TRBD2 matches at 7 bases. Per germline, CDR1 SGHTA and CDR2 FQGTGA. This CDR3 comprises 16 residues. After removal of 2 bases from V and 2 bases from J, the junction contained 7 bases not matched to a gene. CDR3 nucleotide sequence: TGTGCCAGCAGCTTACAGGGCCTAGCGGCCACAGATACGCAGTATTTT. This translates into CASSLQGLAATDTQYF.

The chain employs TRBV19 and TRBJ1-5; 7 bases agree with TRBD1. Germline V CDR1 and CDR2: LNHDA, SQIVND (reference sequence). CDR3 size: 13 residues. J was trimmed by 8 bases and V by 8 bases; bases with no gene match: 9. CDR3 protein: CASRRDRSEPQHF. The CDR3 nucleotides are TGTGCCAGTCGTAGGGACAGAAGTGAGCCCCAGCATTTT.

This clone was detected only once. This chain connects TRBV2 to TRBJ1-2, with D maybe TRBD1 (5 bases). CDR1 is SNHLY, CDR2 FYNNEI, per germline. This CDR3 comprises 14 residues. Trimming removed 7 bases from V and 8 bases from J, with 20 bases in between. The CDR3: CASKIVRERIGYTF. CDR3 in DNA: TGTGCCAGCAAAATAGTCAGGGAAAGAATCGGCTACACCTTC.

The rearrangement joins TRBV6-1 to TRBJ2-5; 9 bases are a match to TRBD1. V shed 3 bases, J shed 1 base, and the junction held 3 bases outside the gene matches. Looked up from germline, CDR1 is MNHNS and CDR2 is SASEGT. The CDR3 extends over 15 amino acids. CDR3 sequence: CASSEDRGVQETQYF. The CDR3 nucleotides read TGTGCCAGCAGTGAGGACAGGGGAGTCCAAGAGACCCAGTACTTC.

This chain links TRBV9 with TRBJ2-7, with 8 bases that match TRBD1. V shed 3 bases and J 5 bases; nucleotides not matched to a gene: 4. This CDR3 is 13 amino acids long. Germline values: CDR1 SGDLS, CDR2 YYNGEE. The CDR3 DNA sequence: TGTGCCAGCAGCGCCCGGACAGGGAACGAGCAGTACTTC. It codes for CASSARTGNEQYF.

This clone came up once. This sequence joins TRBV10-2 and TRBJ1-5; D not certain. Germline V lookup: CDR1 WSHSY, CDR2 SAAADI. The CDR3 consists of 12 residues. Trimming took 6 bases from V and 4 from J, leaving 7 bases between them. The CDR3: CASSQGNQPQHF. CDR3 coding DNA: TGCGCCAGCAGCCAAGGAAATCAGCCCCAGCATTTT.

This sequence joins TRBV6-5 and TRBJ2-7; unclear D gene. The ends were cut back, 6 bases at V and 2 bases at J, with 14 bases in the middle. The CDR3 totals 14 residues. Per germline, CDR1 MNHEY and CDR2 SVGAGI. CDR3: CASSPWTDTYEQYF. CDR3 DNA sequence: TGTGCCAGCAGCCCCTGGACGGATACCTACGAGCAGTACTTC.

This chain uses TRBV5-1 with TRBJ1-2; D may be TRBD1 (6 bases). This CDR3 has 14 residues. V was shortened by 2 bases and J by 3 bases, with 11 bases between the two germline ends. Germline V gene data show CDR1 as SGHRS and CDR2 as YFSETQ. DNA of the CDR3: TGCGCCAGCAGCTTAGAACAGGGCCACTATGGCTACACCTTC. Translated, it gives CASSLEQGHYGYTF.

The CDR3, as DNA: TGTGCCAGCAGCCCTGGACTAGCCACGGGTCCCTACACAGATACGCAGTATTTT. As protein: CASSPGLATGPYTDTQYF. This chain connects TRBV7-3 to TRBJ2-3; 8 bases are shared with TRBD2. This CDR3 spans 18 amino acids. V shed 5 bases and J 2 bases; nucleotides not matched to a gene: 15. CDR1 SGHTA and CDR2 FQGTGA come from the germline V gene.

In its sample, this clone was seen once. The chain couples TRBV29-1 to TRBJ2-5; no firm D call. The CDR3 contains 13 residues. Germline values: CDR1 SQVTM, CDR2 ANQGSEA. Trimming shortened V by 1 base and J by 4 bases, and 10 bases separated the two germline ends. CDR3 bases: TGCAGCGTTGAAGCGAACCTTCGAGAGACCCAGTACTTC. Protein sequence: CSVEANLRETQYF.

The chain uses TRBV27 and TRBJ2-7, with 7 bases aligning to TRBD1. This CDR3 contains 15 residues. V gave up 7 bases and J gave up 6 bases; unmatched junction bases: 15. Germline assignment: CDR1 MNHEY and CDR2 SMNVEV (reference sequence). CDR3 DNA: TGTGCCAGCATTGTACGAGACAGGGTAAAGCTCGAGCAGTACTTC. Translating it yields CASIVRDRVKLEQYF.

The V and J genes are TRBV9 and TRBJ1-2, with D perhaps TRBD1 (5 bases). Per germline, CDR1 SGDLS and CDR2 YYNGEE. The ends were cut back, 3 bases at V and 3 bases at J, with 15 bases in the middle. The CDR3 sequence is 15 residues long. CDR3 in amino acids: CASSAGAKLYYGYTF. The CDR3 nucleotides read TGTGCCAGCAGCGCCGGGGCTAAGCTTTACTATGGCTACACCTTC.